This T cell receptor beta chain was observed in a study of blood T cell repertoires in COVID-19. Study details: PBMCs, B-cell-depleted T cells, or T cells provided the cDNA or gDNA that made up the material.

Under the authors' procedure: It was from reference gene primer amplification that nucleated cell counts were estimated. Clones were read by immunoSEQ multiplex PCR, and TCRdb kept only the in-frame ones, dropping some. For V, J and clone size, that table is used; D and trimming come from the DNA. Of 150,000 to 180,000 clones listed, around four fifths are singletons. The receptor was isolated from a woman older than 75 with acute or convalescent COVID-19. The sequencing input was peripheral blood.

For the CDR3, the DNA is TGCGCCAGCAGCTCTTCCGGGACAGTTAACACCGGGGAGCTGTTTTTT. It is translated as CASSSSGTVNTGELFF. The chain recombines TRBV5-1 with TRBJ2-2; 7 bases agree with TRBD1. With 3 bases clipped from V and 2 bases from J, the junction kept 7 bases outside the gene matches. CDR1 and CDR2 (germline): SGHRS, YFSETQ. This CDR3 spans 16 amino acids.